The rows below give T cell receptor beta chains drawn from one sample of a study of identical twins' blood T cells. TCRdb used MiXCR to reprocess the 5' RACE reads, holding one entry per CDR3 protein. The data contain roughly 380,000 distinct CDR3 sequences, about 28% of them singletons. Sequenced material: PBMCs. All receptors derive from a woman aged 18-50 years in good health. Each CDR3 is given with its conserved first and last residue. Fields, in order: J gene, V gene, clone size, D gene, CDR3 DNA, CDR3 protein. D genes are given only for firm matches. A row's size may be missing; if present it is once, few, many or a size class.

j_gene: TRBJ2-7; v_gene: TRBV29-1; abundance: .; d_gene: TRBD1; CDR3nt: TGCAGCGTTGAATGGGACAGGGGCCACGAGCAGTACTTC; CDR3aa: CSVEWDRGHEQYF
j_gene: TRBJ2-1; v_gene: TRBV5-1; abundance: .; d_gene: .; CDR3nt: TGCGCCAGCAGCGTAGGGGTTGCCTACAATGAGCAGTTCTTC; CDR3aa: CASSVGVAYNEQFF
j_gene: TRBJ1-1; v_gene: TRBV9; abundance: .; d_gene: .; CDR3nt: TGTGCCAGCAGCGAGCAGGGGAAAACTGAAGCTTTCTTT; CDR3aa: CASSEQGKTEAFF
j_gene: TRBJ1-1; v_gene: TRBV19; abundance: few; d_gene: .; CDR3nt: TGTGCCAGTAAATTTTGGTCCCAACGGCTGAACACTGAAGCTTTCTTT; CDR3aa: CASKFWSQRLNTEAFF
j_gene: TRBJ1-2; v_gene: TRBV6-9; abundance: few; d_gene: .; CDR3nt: TGTGCCAGCAGTTATCCGAGGTCTAAATCCACTTCAGGCTACACCTTC; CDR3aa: CASSYPRSKSTSGYTF
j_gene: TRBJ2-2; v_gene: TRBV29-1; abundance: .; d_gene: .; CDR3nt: TGCAGCGTTGAAGATCGGCAGCAAAACACCGGGGAGCTGTTTTTT; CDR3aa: CSVEDRQQNTGELFF
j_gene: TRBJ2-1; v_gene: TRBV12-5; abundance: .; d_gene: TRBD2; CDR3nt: TGTGCTAGTGGCCTGGCGAGCGGGGTTGGCGTCAATGAGCAGTTCTTC; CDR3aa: CASGLASGVGVNEQFF
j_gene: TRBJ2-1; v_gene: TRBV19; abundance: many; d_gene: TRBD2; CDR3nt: TGTGCCAGTAGTATAGGGTTTGGCGGGAGAGGCAATGAGCAGTTCTTC; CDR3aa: CASSIGFGGRGNEQFF
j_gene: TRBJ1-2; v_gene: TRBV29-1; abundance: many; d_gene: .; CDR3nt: TGCAGCGTGCGAGACAGAGACTATGGCTACACCTTC; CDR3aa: CSVRDRDYGYTF
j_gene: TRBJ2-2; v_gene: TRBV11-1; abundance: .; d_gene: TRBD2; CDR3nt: TGTGCCAGCAGCTCCACCGGGACTAGCTTTCCCGGGGAGCTGTTTTTT; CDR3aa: CASSSTGTSFPGELFF
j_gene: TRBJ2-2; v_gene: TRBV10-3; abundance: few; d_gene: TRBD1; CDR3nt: TGTGCCATCAGTGAGCTTGGACAGGGGAGCACCGGGGAGCTGTTTTTT; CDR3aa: CAISELGQGSTGELFF
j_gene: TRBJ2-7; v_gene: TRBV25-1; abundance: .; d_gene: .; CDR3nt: TGTGCCAGCAGTGATCTCCGGGACGGCCACTACGAGCAGTACTTC; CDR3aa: CASSDLRDGHYEQYF
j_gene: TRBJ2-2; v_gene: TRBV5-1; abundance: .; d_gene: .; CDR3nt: TGCGCCAGCAGCTCAGCTCGGAGCACCGGGGAGCTGTTTTTT; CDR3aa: CASSSARSTGELFF
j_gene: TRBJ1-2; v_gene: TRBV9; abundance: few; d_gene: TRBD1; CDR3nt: TGTGCCAGCAGCGTATGGGGACAGGAGGATGGCTACACCTTC; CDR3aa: CASSVWGQEDGYTF
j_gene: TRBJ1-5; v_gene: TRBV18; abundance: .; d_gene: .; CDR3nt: TGTGCCAGCTCACCTTACAGGGACAATCAGCCCCAGCATTTT; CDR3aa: CASSPYRDNQPQHF
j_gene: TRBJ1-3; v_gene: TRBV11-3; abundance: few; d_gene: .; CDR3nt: TGTGCCAGCAGCTTAGTCTCCAGGGGTGGAAACACCATATATTTT; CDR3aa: CASSLVSRGGNTIYF
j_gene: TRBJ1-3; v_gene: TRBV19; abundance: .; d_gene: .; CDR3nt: TGTGCCAGTAGGGAGGACGCAGGCTCTGGAAACACCACATATTTT; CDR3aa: CASREDAGSGNTTYF
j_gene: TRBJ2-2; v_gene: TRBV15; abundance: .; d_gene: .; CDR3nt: TGTGCCACCAGCTTCACCGGGGACACCGGGGAGCTGTTTTTT; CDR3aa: CATSFTGDTGELFF
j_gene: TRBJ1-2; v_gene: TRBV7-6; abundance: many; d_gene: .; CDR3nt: TGTGCCAGCAGCTTAGGTCAGGGAATCAACTATGGCTACACCTTC; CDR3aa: CASSLGQGINYGYTF
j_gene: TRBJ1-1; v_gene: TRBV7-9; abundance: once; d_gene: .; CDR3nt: TGTGCCAGCAGCTTAGAGGGGTTTGCCACTGAAGCTTTCTTT; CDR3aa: CASSLEGFATEAFF
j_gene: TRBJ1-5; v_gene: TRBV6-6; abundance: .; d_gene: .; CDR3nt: TGTGCCAGCAGTTACTCTTGGGGGATTAGCAATCAGCCCCAGCATTTT; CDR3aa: CASSYSWGISNQPQHF
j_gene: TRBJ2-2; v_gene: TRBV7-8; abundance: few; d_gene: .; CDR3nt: TGTGCCAGTAGCTCGTCAATAGCAGGCACCGGGGAGCTGTTTTTT; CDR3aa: CASSSSIAGTGELFF
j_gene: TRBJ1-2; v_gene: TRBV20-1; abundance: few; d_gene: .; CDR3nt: TGCAGTGCTCCATCGACCGATAACTATGGCTACACCTTC; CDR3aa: CSAPSTDNYGYTF
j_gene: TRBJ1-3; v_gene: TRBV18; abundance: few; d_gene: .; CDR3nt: TGTGCCAGCTCACCGTCAGGGGCAGGAAACACCATATATTTT; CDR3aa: CASSPSGAGNTIYF
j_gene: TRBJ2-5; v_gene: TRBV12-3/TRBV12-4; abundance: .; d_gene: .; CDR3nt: TGTGCCAGCAGTTTAGTGGGCTCCCCAAAGACCCAGTACTTC; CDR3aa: CASSLVGSPKTQYF
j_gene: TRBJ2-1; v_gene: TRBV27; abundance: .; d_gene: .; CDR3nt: TGTGCCAGCAGTTTAGGAGTCTCCCGGAGCAATGAGCAGTTCTTC; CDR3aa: CASSLGVSRSNEQFF
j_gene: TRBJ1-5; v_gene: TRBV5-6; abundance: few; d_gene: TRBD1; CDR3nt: TGTGCCAGCAGCTTCGGGACAGAAAGCAATCAGCCCCAGCATTTT; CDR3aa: CASSFGTESNQPQHF
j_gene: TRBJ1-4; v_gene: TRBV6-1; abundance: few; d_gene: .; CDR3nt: TGTGCCAGCAGTAAAGGGCGCGGGGCAACTAATGAAAAACTGTTTTTT; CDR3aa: CASSKGRGATNEKLFF
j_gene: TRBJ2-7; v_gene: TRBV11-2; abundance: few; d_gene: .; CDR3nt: TGTGCCAGCAGCGCATCACGGGACCTACTTTTC; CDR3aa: CASSASRDLLF
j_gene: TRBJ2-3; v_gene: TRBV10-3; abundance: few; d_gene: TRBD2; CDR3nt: TGTGCCATCAAGCAGCGGGAAGCGGATACGCAGTATTTT; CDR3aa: CAIKQREADTQYF
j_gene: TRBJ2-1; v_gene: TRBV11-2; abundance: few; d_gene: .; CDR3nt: TGTGCCAGCAGCCATTGGACGGCCCCAGAGCAGTTCTTC; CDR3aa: CASSHWTAPEQFF
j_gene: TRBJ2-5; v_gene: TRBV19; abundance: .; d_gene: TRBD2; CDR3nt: TGTGCCAGTAGTATAGTCGCGGGAGGAGAGACCCAGTACTTC; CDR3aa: CASSIVAGGETQYF
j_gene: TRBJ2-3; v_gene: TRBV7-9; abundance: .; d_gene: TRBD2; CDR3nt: TGTGCCAGCAGCTTGAGGAGACTAGCGTCTAGCACAGATACGCAGTATTTT; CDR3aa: CASSLRRLASSTDTQYF
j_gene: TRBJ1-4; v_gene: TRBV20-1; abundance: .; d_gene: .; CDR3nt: TGCAGTGCTAGGAAGGGGGGAGGTGAAAAACTGTTTTTT; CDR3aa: CSARKGGGEKLFF
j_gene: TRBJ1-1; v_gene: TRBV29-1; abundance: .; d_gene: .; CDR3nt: TGCAGCGTCGCCGGGACCGAGGAGGGAAAAGCTTTCTTT; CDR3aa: CSVAGTEEGKAFF
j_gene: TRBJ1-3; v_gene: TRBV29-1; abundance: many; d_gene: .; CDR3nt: TGCAGCGTTGGCATGATGGTAGGCTCTGGAAACACCATATATTTT; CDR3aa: CSVGMMVGSGNTIYF
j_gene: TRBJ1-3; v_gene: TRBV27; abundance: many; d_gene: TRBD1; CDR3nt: TGTGCCAGCAGTGACGGGACAGGCTCTGGAAACACCATATATTTT; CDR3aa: CASSDGTGSGNTIYF
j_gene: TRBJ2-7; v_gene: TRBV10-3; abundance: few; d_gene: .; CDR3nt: TGTGCCGTCCGTGGCTCCTACGAGCAGTACTTC; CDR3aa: CAVRGSYEQYF